This T cell receptor (beta chain) is from a study of shared clonotypes between healthy human individuals. Overall study results and limits: Sampling was confined to blood; repertoires within tissues likely differ.

Clones were sequenced by immunoSEQ multiplex PCR, and TCRdb holds only the in-frame ones, with some missing. The data hold about 2.1 million clones, with just over 90% observed a single time. A word on this clone: The antigen remains unidentified.

Naivety among CD8 cells was defined by CD45RO negativity and positive CCR7 selection, thereby excluding terminally differentiated effector memory CD45RA+ cells. The donors, all of them Caucasian adults, lived in Nashville, Tennessee. Germline-derived CDR1 and CDR2 are SEHNR and FQNEAQ (reference sequence). This CDR3 has 12 amino acids. Trimming took 8 bases from V and 5 from J, leaving 11 bases between them. This TCR was sampled from a man between 18 and 35 years old in good health. Some clones in this sample may be carry-over from other donors' samples. The sequenced sample consisted of naive CD8+ T cells from PBMCs. The genes are TRBV7-9 and TRBJ2-3; no clear D gene. CDR3 protein: CASCLLVDTQYF. As DNA, the CDR3 is TGTGCCAGCTGCCTCTTAGTAGATACGCAGTATTTT.